This note documents a single T cell receptor (beta chain) sequence. It lacks a known antigen. Base qualities are not recorded, but no much larger clone differs from it by a single base. The data originate from a study of blood T cell repertoires in COVID-19 (dated by TCRdb to 2020 to 2022). Background on the whole study: Samples covering the acute and convalescent phases of COVID-19 were provided by collaborators in the United States, Italy and Spain. The samples were drawn from two sources: the first 160 participants of the ongoing ImmuneRACE study, and 1,200 or so subjects contributed by 6 global collaborators. Where available, HLA class I and class II types were taken from metadata supplied by the sample provider and were not determined by assay-based typing. The sample metadata nearly always contained a de-identified subject ID, COVID-19 status, age in years and sex. The prospective study material was composed of cDNA or gDNA derived from T cells, B-cell-depleted T cells, or PBMCs. The repertoires were released in a freely available public database intended as a resource for research on the immune response to SARS-CoV-2. Subjects who had been exposed to COVID-19, were actively infected with it, or had recovered from it provided the deeply sampled blood TCRbeta repertoires that made up the dataset.

Overall results and qualifications from the work: The quantity of clinical and demographic metadata differed by source and by participant and was supplied without curation.

From a lookup of the germline V gene (reference sequence), CDR1 and CDR2 are LNHDA and SQIVND. The V and J ends are trimmed by 6 bases and 1 base, leaving 15 bases between them. From its cysteine to its phenylalanine, the CDR3 spans 15 amino acids. Only the CDR3 DNA stays, 45 bases, in frame from base 1. The collaborating institutions used their own protocols to collect whole blood in K2EDTA tubes. Collaborator samples were shipped for TCRbeta analysis as frozen whole blood, isolated PBMCs, or DNA extracted from either sample type. TCRbeta CDR3 regions were amplified from genomic DNA by means of the immunoSEQ Assay, a bias-controlled multiplex PCR. In the paper's pipeline: The number of nucleated cells in each sample was estimated by amplification of reference gene primers within the assay. To quantify the absolute abundance of each unique TCRbeta CDR3 rearrangement, sequence reads were collapsed and filtered. For each sample, productive Simpson clonality was calculated by taking the square root of Simpson's diversity index across productive rearrangements. TCRdb stores this immuneACCESS table with in-frame sequences only. Part of the clones is absent; in the studies checked, under half of the shortfall reflects unresolved V genes, and no reason is known for the rest. That table furnishes V, J and clone size, whereas the DNA furnished D and trimming. For this sample the table gives roughly 230,000 clones, of which roughly four fifths were detected only once. The top ten hold approximately 4.7% of the sample.

This TCR came from a man in his fifties with active or convalescent COVID-19. The rearranged chain carries TRBV19 and TRBJ1-1; a confident D gene designation cannot be given. The source material was peripheral blood. The CDR3 protein is CASSPFIKRNTEAFF. The nucleotide sequence is TGTGCCAGTAGCCCTTTTATTAAGCGGAACACTGAAGCTTTCTTT.